This T cell receptor (beta chain) emerged from a study of identical twins. Study results and limitations: One should note that invariant MAIT and iNKT cells could partly confound zero-insertion analyses.

As concerns this clonotype: Its antigen is not known.

TCRdb re-derived calls from the 5' RACE reads in MiXCR, one entry per CDR3 protein. The sample lists 230,000 or so distinct CDR3 sequences, about 8.3% occurring once. The same sample was also used in a study of yellow fever vaccine responses in identical twins.

The specimen sequenced was CD8+ T cells sorted from blood. This clonotype was obtained from a woman younger than 35 in good health.

CDR3 sequence: CSASEGTTNTYEQYF. The CDR3 region has the DNA TGCAGTGCTAGTGAGGGTACAACCAACACCTACGAGCAGTACTTC. The chain joins TRBV20-1 to TRBJ2-7; D is perhaps TRBD2 (5 bases). Germline V CDR1 and CDR2: DFQATT, SNEGSKA (reference sequence). The CDR3 has 15 residues. V was cut by 3 bases and J by 2 bases, with 17 bases left in between.